This TCR beta chain was captured in a study of blood T cell repertoires in COVID-19. Assay: immunoSEQ multiplex PCR; the TCRdb copy retains only in-frame clones and omits some. The sample lists roughly 60,000 clones, roughly 80% occurring once. This CDR3 is built from 14 residues. The V gene end was trimmed by 4 bases and the J gene end by 9 bases; junction bases not matched to a gene: 7. Germline loops: CDR1 SGHDN, CDR2 FVKESK. The sequence was collected from a human donor in a cohort sampled during active COVID-19. The sequenced sample was peripheral blood. The chain couples TRBV14 to TRBJ2-2, with 8 positions matching TRBD2. CDR3 in DNA: TGTGCCAGCAGCCGAATAGCGGGGTCACGGGAGCTGTTTTTT. Translating it yields CASSRIAGSRELFF.